The T cell receptor (beta chain) described here comes from a study of monozygotic twins with inflammatory bowel disease. The study, taken as a whole, reports: Researchers report that IBD patients shared fewer clonotypes with others than healthy twins, especially amid disease activity.

The length of the CDR3 is 15 residues. Germline V gives CDR1 LGHNA, CDR2 YSLEER. TCRdb reprocessed the 5' RACE reads and reports one entry per CDR3 protein, with no DNA. The ten most abundant clones cover 2.5% to 3% of a sample with about 380,000 distinct CDR3 sequences. Note on this clonotype: The antigen remains undetermined.

The sample consisted of blood. The chain carries TRBV4-3 and TRBJ2-7; the D gene TCRdb calls, TRBD1, cannot be checked with no DNA. This sequence was found in a human donor with ulcerative colitis or Crohn's disease, or a healthy co-twin of an affected twin (not recorded which). CDR3 residues: CASSQDPGTVYEQYF.